This T cell receptor (beta chain) was recovered during a study of graft-versus-host responses after intestinal transplantation. Assay: immunoSEQ multiplex PCR; the TCRdb copy retains only in-frame clones and omits some. The sample lists tens of thousands of clones, approximately 46% seen once, with almost 0.9% in the top ten. Irradiated stimulators labeled with violet dye, approximately 200,000 in number, were plated with approximately 200,000 CFSE-labeled responders. Sorted cells were CFSE-low CD3+CD4+ or CD3+CD8+ proliferating responders. Points from the study as a whole: GvH clone levels peaked in circulation, and this peak was associated with early post-transplant HvG declines. Some patients had graft-donor T cell macrochimerism. In their allografts, the ratios of graft-versus-host to host-versus-graft T cell clones were high.

CDR1 and CDR2 from the germline V gene are SGHRS and YFSETQ. Germline trimming cut 0 bases from V and 5 bases from J; bases unmatched to any gene: 10. There are 17 residues in the CDR3. This sequence originates from a human patient who received an intestinal transplant. Source: alloreactive CD4+ T cells from a mixed lymphocyte reaction culture, taken before intestinal transplant. This sample's subset: CFSE-low proliferating T cells sorted from roughly six-day pre-transplant mixed lymphocyte reaction (GvH or HvG direction). V is TRBV5-1 and J is TRBJ2-5; 10 nucleotides agree with TRBD2. CDR3 in DNA: TGCGCCAGCAGCTTGGAAAACTCTAGCGGGGGAAGGGAGACCCAGTACTTC. It translates to CASSLENSSGGRETQYF.